The 21 T cell receptor beta chains presented below share a single source sample, sequenced in a study of cytotoxic CD8 clonotypes in ibrutinib-treated CLL. Using immunoSEQ multiplex PCR, the repertoire was profiled, and TCRdb retains in-frame clones only, with some absent. The table includes about 17,000 clones, over 70% detected once. The source was PBMCs, collected before ibrutinib treatment. Receptors were obtained from a human donor with chronic lymphocytic leukemia.

This clone was observed once. This chain uses TRBV6-1 with TRBJ2-5, with unresolved D. The germline V gene has CDR1 MNHNS and CDR2 SASEGT. The CDR3 runs 15 residues. Deletions cut 7 bases from V and 1 base from J, with 16 bases between. The CDR3 DNA follows: TGTGCCAGCACTGGAGTCGGCAGCTTCCAAGAGACCCAGTACTTC. Its translation: CASTGVGSFQETQYF.

The chain joins TRBV5-5 to TRBJ2-2; 8 nucleotides line up with TRBD1. V lost 3 bases, J lost 3 bases, and 1 base stayed unmatched. This CDR3 comprises 14 residues. CDR1 is SGHKS and CDR2 is YYEKEE in the germline V gene (reference sequence). The CDR3 nucleotides are TGTGCCAGCAGCTGGGGACAGGACACCGGGGAGCTGTTTTTT. Translating gives CASSWGQDTGELFF.

J is TRBJ1-2 and V is TRBV11-2; D is perhaps TRBD1 (6 bases). The germline V gene has CDR1 SGHAT and CDR2 FQNNGV. The CDR3 covers 13 residues. Trimming left V 4 bases short and J 7 bases short, with 13 bases between. CDR3 sequence reads: CASSYLGGGGYTF. The CDR3 nucleotides are TGTGCCAGCAGCTACTTAGGGGGTGGTGGCTACACCTTC. Variable domain in full (rest from reference TRBV11-2 and TRBJ1-2): EAGVAQSPRYKIIEKRQSVAFWCNPISGHATLYWYQQILGQGPKLLIQFQNNGVVDDSQLPKDRFSAERLKGVDSTLKIQPAKLEDSAVYLCASSYLGGGGYTFGSGTRLTVV.

The chain recombines TRBV7-8 with TRBJ2-4; no clear D. CDR3 length equals 13 residues. Trimming removed 2 bases from V and 9 bases from J, with 11 bases in between. CDR1 and CDR2 from the germline V gene are SGHVS and FQNEAQ. CDR3 protein: CASSLLERAIQYF. CDR3 in DNA: TGTGCCAGCAGCTTACTAGAAAGGGCCATTCAGTACTTC.

The chain links TRBV27 to TRBJ1-5; 8 bases fit TRBD1. Per the germline V gene, CDR1 is MNHEY and CDR2 is SMNVEV (reference sequence). V gave up 0 bases and J gave up 0 bases; unmatched junction bases: 4. The CDR3 is 17 residues long. CDR3 loop: CASSLSYGQGSNQPQHF. CDR3 DNA: TGTGCCAGCAGTTTATCCTATGGACAGGGTAGCAATCAGCCCCAGCATTTT.

The genes are TRBV7-3 and TRBJ2-3; 9 positions agree with TRBD2. The V gene's germline CDR1 is SGHTA and CDR2 FQGTGA. V trimming: 3 bases; J trimming: 1 base; junction bases outside the gene matches: 8. The CDR3 has 17 residues. CDR3 sequence (DNA): TGTGCCAGCAGCTTGGATAGCGGGAGAGGAGGCACAGATACGCAGTATTTT. It is translated as CASSLDSGRGGTDTQYF. Supplemented by reference TRBV7-3 and TRBJ2-3, the full variable domain reads GAGVSQTPSNKVTEKGKYVELRCDPISGHTALYWYRQSLGQGPEFLIYFQGTGAADDSGLPNDRFFAVRPEGSVSTLKIQRTERGDSAVYLCASSLDSGRGGTDTQYFGPGTRLTVL.

The V call is TRBV14, the J call TRBJ2-7; D is possibly TRBD1 (6 bases). The germline V gene encodes CDR1 SGHDN and CDR2 FVKESK. The CDR3 loop spans 14 amino acids. Trimming left V 3 bases short and J 3 bases short, with 12 bases between. CDR3 sequence: CASSHTRGNYEQYF. The CDR3 nucleotides are TGTGCCAGCAGCCATACCAGGGGTAACTACGAGCAGTACTTC. Supplemented by reference TRBV14 and TRBJ2-7, the full variable domain reads EAGVTQFPSHSVIEKGQTVTLRCDPISGHDNLYWYRRVMGKEIKFLLHFVKESKQDESGMPNNRFLAERTGGTYSTLKVQPAELEDSGVYFCASSHTRGNYEQYFGPGTRLTVT.

This rearrangement joins TRBV2 to TRBJ2-5, with D possibly being TRBD2 (6 bases). With the DNA end fitting TRBJ2-7 better, the J assignment may be wrong. Germline V CDR1 and CDR2: SNHLY, FYNNEI. This CDR3 is 14 amino acids long. The CDR3: CASSELASAHEQYF. The CDR3, as DNA: TGTGCCAGCAGTGAATTGGCTAGCGCTCACGAGCAGTACTTC.

The chain employs TRBV9 and TRBJ2-7; D not resolved. Trimming took 0 bases from V and 2 from J, leaving 12 bases between them. This CDR3 contains 15 residues. The V gene's germline CDR1 is SGDLS and CDR2 YYNGEE. DNA of the CDR3: TGTGCCAGCAGCGTAGAGGCAGAATTTACCTACGAGCAGTACTTC. It translates to CASSVEAEFTYEQYF. The full variable domain, its missing parts supplied by reference TRBV9 and TRBJ2-7, is DSGVTQTPKHLITATGQRVTLRCSPRSGDLSVYWYQQSLDQGLQFLIQYYNGEERAKGNILERFSAQQFPDLHSELNLSSLELGDSALYFCASSVEAEFTYEQYFGPGTRLTVT.

The chain recombines TRBV19 with TRBJ2-7; TRBD1 matches at 8 bases. With V trimmed by 0 bases and J by 7 bases, 8 bases remained unmatched. Germline V gene data show CDR1 as LNHDA and CDR2 as SQIVND (reference sequence). CDR3 size: 15 residues. The CDR3 nucleotides are TGTGCCAGTAGTATAGAGGCTGGGACAGGACTTGAGCAGTACTTC. Residues: CASSIEAGTGLEQYF.

This chain connects TRBV4-3 to TRBJ1-1; D remains unclear. Trimming pared 1 base from V and 1 base from J, leaving 4 bases between. The CDR3 has 13 amino acids. CDR1 is LGHNA and CDR2 is YSLEER in the germline V gene. The CDR3 DNA reads as TGCGCCAGCAGCCAAGCCGGGAACACTGAAGCTTTCTTT. It is translated as CASSQAGNTEAFF.

V gene TRBV30 combines with J gene TRBJ1-4; 9 bases align to TRBD1. Germline V gene data show CDR1 as GTSNPN and CDR2 as SVGIG (reference sequence). Unmatched junction bases numbered 4, after V lost 1 base and J lost 7 bases. CDR3 length: 14 amino acids. In DNA, the CDR3 is TGTGCCTGGAGTGGCGGGACAGGGTCTGAAAAACTGTTTTTT. The encoded protein is CAWSGGTGSEKLFF.

This clone has more than one count but fewer than ten. The chain joins TRBV7-3 to TRBJ1-5; D call uncertain. The CDR3 is made up of 13 amino acids. Trimming removed 1 base from V and 3 bases from J, with 4 bases in between. Germline values: CDR1 SGHTA, CDR2 FQGTGA. The CDR3 region has the DNA TGTGCCAGCAGCTTAAGGTCCAATCAGCCCCAGCATTTT. Translating gives CASSLRSNQPQHF. The whole variable domain, filled in from reference TRBV7-3 and TRBJ1-5, reads GAGVSQTPSNKVTEKGKYVELRCDPISGHTALYWYRQSLGQGPEFLIYFQGTGAADDSGLPNDRFFAVRPEGSVSTLKIQRTERGDSAVYLCASSLRSNQPQHFGDGTRLSIL.

V is TRBV29-1 and J is TRBJ1-1; no reliable D call. V lost 2 bases and J 3 bases, leaving 4 bases between the germline ends. CDR1 is SQVTM and CDR2 is ANQGSEA in the germline V gene. There are 11 residues in the CDR3. The CDR3 loop reads CSVERYTEAFF. In nucleotides, the CDR3 is TGCAGCGTTGAAAGGTACACTGAAGCTTTCTTT.

The CDR3 DNA reads TGTGCCAGCAGCTTAGGCGGCTCTGGGGCCAACGTCCTGACTTTC. The encoded protein is CASSLGGSGANVLTF. This sequence joins TRBV7-2 and TRBJ2-6; D is uncertain. The CDR3 contains 15 residues. CDR1 is SGHTA, CDR2 FQGNSA, per germline. Trimming left V 1 base short and J 0 bases short, with 4 bases between.

This chain uses TRBV28 with TRBJ1-3, with TRBD1 as a possible D gene (5 bases). V lost 3 bases and J 1 base, leaving 13 bases between the germline ends. Germline CDR1 reads MDHEN; CDR2 reads SYDVKM. The CDR3 is 16 amino acids. In nucleotides, the CDR3 is TGTGCCAGCAGTTTTGGAGGGACCTTATCTGGAAACACCATATATTTT. It specifies CASSFGGTLSGNTIYF.

The gene calls are TRBV6-5 and TRBJ2-1, with TRBD2 matching 10 bases. V lost 8 bases, J lost 7 bases, and 11 bases stayed unmatched. The germline V gene has CDR1 MNHEY and CDR2 SVGAGI. The CDR3 consists of 15 residues. CDR3 bases: TGTGCCAGCGGAGAGCGGGAGGGGGATTATAATGAGCAGTTCTTC. Its translation: CASGEREGDYNEQFF.

V is TRBV7-2 and J is TRBJ2-5; 10 nucleotides line up with TRBD1. V dropped 4 bases and J dropped 5; count of bases not matched to a gene: 7. Germline V gene data show CDR1 as SGHTA and CDR2 as FQGNSA. This CDR3 is 15 amino acids long. The CDR3 DNA reads as TGTGCCAGCAGCTCGACGACAGGGGGCTGGGAGACCCAGTACTTC. This gives the protein CASSSTTGGWETQYF.

This clone was counted only a few times. This chain joins TRBV28 and TRBJ1-2; D gene unclear. The CDR3 covers 16 residues. Trimming removed 2 bases at V and 0 bases at J, with 13 bases between. Germline CDR1 MDHEN, CDR2 SYDVKM. The CDR3 loop is CASSLIVGDPNYGYTF. The CDR3 bases are TGTGCCAGCAGTTTAATCGTCGGGGATCCTAACTATGGCTACACCTTC.

This clone was picked up a small number of times. The chain joins TRBV2 to TRBJ2-2, with D maybe TRBD1 (5 bases). Trimming removed 6 bases at V and 4 bases at J, with 15 bases between. Germline CDR1 and CDR2: SNHLY and FYNNEI. The CDR3 is 15 amino acids. The CDR3 spells CASSESGQVTGELFF. As DNA, the CDR3 is TGTGCCAGCAGCGAATCAGGGCAAGTCACCGGGGAGCTGTTTTTT.

The chain uses TRBV4-3 and TRBJ2-5; 13 nucleotides match TRBD2. Trimming at V came to 1 base and at J to 7 bases, leaving 6 bases not matched to a gene. Germline CDR1 reads LGHNA; CDR2 reads YSLEER. The CDR3 length is 16 residues. The CDR3, as DNA: TGCGCCAGCAGCCAAGGACTAGCGGGGGGTGATGGGACCCAGTACTTC. It translates to CASSQGLAGGDGTQYF.